This paragraph covers one T cell receptor beta chain sequence. Its target is unknown. The PCR was carried out with 60 Vbeta primers and 13 Jbeta primers. Generated by immunoSEQ multiplex PCR, the TCRdb table keeps only in-frame clones and is missing some. The sample gives roughly 130,000 clones, about 72% of which show up once; 1.6% is in the top ten. This CDR3 is built from 24 residues. The sample comes from a study of cytomegalovirus exposure and HLA in healthy donors. Study-wide points: Analysis was carried out at a later point, and it linked a missense DCLRE1C variant to TCR beta V- and J-gene trimming.

The sample consisted of PBMCs. The receptor was isolated from a man aged 30 to 39 in good health and CMV-seropositive. This sequence joins TRBV1 and TRBJ2-1; TRBD2, the table's D call, lacks a check against the DNA. TRBV1 is termed a pseudogene. In DNA form, the CDR3 reads TGCACCAGCAGCCAAGACCCTAAGCCTCCGGGACTAGCGAACAGACGGGGCCCTTACAATGAGCAGTTCTTC. Translated, it gives CTSSQDPKPPGLANRRGPYNEQFF.